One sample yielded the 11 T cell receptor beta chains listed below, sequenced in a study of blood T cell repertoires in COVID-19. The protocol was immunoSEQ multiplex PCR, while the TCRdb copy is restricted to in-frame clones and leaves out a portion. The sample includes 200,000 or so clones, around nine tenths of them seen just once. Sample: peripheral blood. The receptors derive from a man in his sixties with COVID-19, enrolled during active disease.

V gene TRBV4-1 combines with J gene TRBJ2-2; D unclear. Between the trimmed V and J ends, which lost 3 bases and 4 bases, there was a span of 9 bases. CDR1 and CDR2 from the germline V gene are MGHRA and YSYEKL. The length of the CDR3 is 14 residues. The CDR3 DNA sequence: TGCGCCAGCAGCCAGGTCAGGCCCACCGGGGAGCTGTTTTTT. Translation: CASSQVRPTGELFF.

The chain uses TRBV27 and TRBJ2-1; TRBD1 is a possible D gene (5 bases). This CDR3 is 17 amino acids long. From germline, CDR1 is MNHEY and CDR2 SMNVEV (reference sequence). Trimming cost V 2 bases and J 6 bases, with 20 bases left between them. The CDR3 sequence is CASSLIGAASLPNEQFF. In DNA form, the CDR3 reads TGTGCCAGCAGTTTAATAGGGGCGGCTTCTCTACCCAATGAGCAGTTCTTC.

The CDR3, as DNA: TGTGCCAGCAGCAGAGCGGTGGGAGATACGCAGTATTTT. Its protein is CASSRAVGDTQYF. The V gene is TRBV7-3, the J gene TRBJ2-3, with a weak D call TRBD2 (5 bases). The CDR3 has 13 amino acids. V shed 5 bases and J shed 5 bases, with 11 bases lying between them. Germline values: CDR1 SGHTA, CDR2 FQGTGA. The full variable domain, its missing parts supplied by reference TRBV7-3 and TRBJ2-3, is GAGVSQTPSNKVTEKGKYVELRCDPISGHTALYWYRQSLGQGPEFLIYFQGTGAADDSGLPNDRFFAVRPEGSVSTLKIQRTERGDSAVYLCASSRAVGDTQYFGPGTRLTVL.

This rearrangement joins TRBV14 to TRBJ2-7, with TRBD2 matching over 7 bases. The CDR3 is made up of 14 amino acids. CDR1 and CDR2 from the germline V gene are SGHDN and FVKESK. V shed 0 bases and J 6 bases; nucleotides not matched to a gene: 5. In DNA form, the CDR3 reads TGTGCCAGCAGCCAAGATACTAGCGTTCGCGAGCAGTACTTC. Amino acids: CASSQDTSVREQYF.

The CDR3, as DNA: TGCGCCAGCAGTGACAGGTCCCATTCACCCCTCCACTTT. Amino acid sequence: CASSDRSHSPLHF. The rearrangement links TRBV10-2 to TRBJ1-6; no clear D. The CDR3 loop spans 13 amino acids. Germline V lookup: CDR1 WSHSY, CDR2 SAAADI. V gave up 3 bases and J gave up 8 bases, with 8 bases separating them.

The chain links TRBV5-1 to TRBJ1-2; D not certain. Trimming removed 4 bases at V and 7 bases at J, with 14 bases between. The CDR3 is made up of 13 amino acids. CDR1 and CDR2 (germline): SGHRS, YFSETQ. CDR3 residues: CASSRESNSGYTF. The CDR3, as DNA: TGCGCCAGCAGCCGTGAATCTAATAGTGGCTACACCTTC.

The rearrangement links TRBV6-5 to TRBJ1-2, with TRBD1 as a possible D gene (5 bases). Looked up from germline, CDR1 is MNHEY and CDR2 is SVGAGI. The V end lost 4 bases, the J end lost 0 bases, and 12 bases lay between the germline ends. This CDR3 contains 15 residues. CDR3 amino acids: CASSSTDTPNYGYTF. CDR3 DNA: TGTGCCAGCAGTTCGACAGACACCCCTAACTATGGCTACACCTTC.

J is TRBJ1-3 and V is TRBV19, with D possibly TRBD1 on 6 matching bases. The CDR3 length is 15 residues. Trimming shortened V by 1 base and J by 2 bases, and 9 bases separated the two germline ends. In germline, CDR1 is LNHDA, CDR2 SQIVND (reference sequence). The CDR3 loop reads CASSIGQVPGNTIYF. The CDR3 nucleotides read TGTGCCAGTAGTATAGGACAGGTTCCTGGAAACACCATATATTTT.

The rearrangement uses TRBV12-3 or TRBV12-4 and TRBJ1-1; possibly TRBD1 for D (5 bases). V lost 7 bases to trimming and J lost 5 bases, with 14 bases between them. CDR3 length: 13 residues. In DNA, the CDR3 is TGTGCCAGCAAAGTCAACCGGGGGACTGAAGCTTTCTTT. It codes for CASKVNRGTEAFF.

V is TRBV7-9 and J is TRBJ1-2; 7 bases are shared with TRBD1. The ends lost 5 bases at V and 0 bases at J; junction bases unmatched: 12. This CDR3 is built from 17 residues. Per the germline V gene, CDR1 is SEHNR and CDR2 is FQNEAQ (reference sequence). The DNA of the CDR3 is TGTGCCAGCAGCACAGGGGTCCAGGTCCTAGCTAACTATGGCTACACCTTC. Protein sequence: CASSTGVQVLANYGYTF.

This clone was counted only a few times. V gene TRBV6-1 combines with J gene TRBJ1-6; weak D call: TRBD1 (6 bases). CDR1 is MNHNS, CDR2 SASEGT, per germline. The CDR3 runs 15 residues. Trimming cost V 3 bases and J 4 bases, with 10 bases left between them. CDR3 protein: CASSEKGHYNSPLHF. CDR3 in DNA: TGTGCCAGCAGTGAGAAGGGACATTATAATTCACCCCTCCACTTT.